These T cell receptor beta chains were read from a single sample in a study of T-cell memory formation after mild COVID-19. TCRdb analysed the 5' RACE reads with MiXCR anew, one entry per CDR3 protein. Of about 340,000 distinct CDR3 sequences listed, 15% are singletons. Material for sequencing was PBMCs or a T cell subset sorted from them (not recorded which). These receptor sequences come from a man younger than 35 who had mild COVID-19 (a few samples of this study predate the infection). Cell type and time point are not known. Each CDR3 is given with its conserved first and last residue.

TRBJ2-5	TRBV20-1	CSASGGKETQYF
TRBJ2-3	TRBV5-1	CASSLSRLGPTDTQYF
TRBJ2-5	TRBV15	CATSRRTERKTETQYF
TRBJ1-4	TRBV19	CASSIRRNEKLFF
TRBJ1-3	TRBV6-5	CASSSTWQGSGNTIYF
TRBJ1-2	TRBV7-6	CASSPRGGGSNYGYTF
TRBJ2-5	TRBV5-1	CASSWEGRGEETQYF
TRBJ2-6	TRBV6-5	CASRRQGGRANVLTF
TRBJ1-2	TRBV12-3/TRBV12-4	CASSLRPGLSYGYTF
TRBJ1-2	TRBV10-3	CAISPDSLYGYTF
TRBJ2-4	TRBV20-1	CSARVKLDSPKNIQYF
TRBJ2-3	TRBV29-1	CSVDRNTDTQYF
TRBJ1-6	TRBV2	CASSVGQGNSPLHF
TRBJ2-5	TRBV20-1	CSASPAGVQETQYF
TRBJ2-6	TRBV5-5	CASRAGTKHSGANVLTF
TRBJ1-4	TRBV5-1	CASSLGLGEGEKLFF
TRBJ1-1	TRBV5-1	CASSLATQAGAFF
TRBJ2-4	TRBV30	CAWSRGIYF
TRBJ1-5	TRBV27	CASSSRPNQPQHF
TRBJ2-3	TRBV20-1	CSARDSASGGLTDTQYF
TRBJ1-1	TRBV16	CASSQTLNTEAFF
TRBJ2-5	TRBV11-2	CASSRSDGETQYF
TRBJ1-2	TRBV5-1	CASSIQGQANYGYTF
TRBJ1-2	TRBV6-2/TRBV6-3	CASSYSPGVIYGYTF
TRBJ2-3	TRBV27	CASSSLLYSGKGTDTQYF
TRBJ2-7	TRBV29-1	CSAKRETYEQYF
TRBJ2-1	TRBV18	CASSDRDEQFF
TRBJ1-2	TRBV11-1	CASSSYEYGYTF
TRBJ1-2	TRBV7-9	CASSLGRTGGVDGYTF
TRBJ1-4	TRBV5-1	CASSFSSGDEKLFF